Listed here are 2 T cell receptor beta chains from one sample, sequenced in a study of Graves' ophthalmopathy and Graves' hyperthyroidism. For repertoire sequencing, the TCR beta CDR3 regions were amplified from RNA transcripts. Second-round multiplex PCR followed a first-round RT-PCR using HTBI primers. Each CDR3 protein gets one entry after TCRdb re-called the multiplex PCR reads with MiXCR. The repertoire holds roughly 400,000 distinct CDR3 sequences, with about 18% as singletons. The material sequenced was peripheral blood. The receptors were gathered from an adult woman with stable Graves' hyperthyroidism.

This clonotype came up many times. This rearrangement joins TRBV11-2 to TRBJ2-7; a weak D match, TRBD2 (6 bases). The CDR3 extends over 14 amino acids. The V gene lost 6 bases and the J gene lost 4 bases, with 16 bases spanning the gap. CDR1 is SGHAT, CDR2 FQNNGV, per germline. Here the CDR3 reads CASRPSEGGYEQYF. CDR3 nucleotides: TGTGCCAGCAGACCGTCGGAGGGCGGATACGAGCAGTACTTC.

This clonotype was recorded many times. The chain uses TRBV20-1 and TRBJ2-7; 7 bases agree with TRBD2. CDR1 and CDR2 from the germline V gene are DFQATT and SNEGSKA (reference sequence). V gave up 4 bases and J gave up 2 bases; unmatched junction bases: 2. The CDR3 has 12 residues. CDR3 in amino acids: CSAIGTTYEQYF. CDR3 DNA: TGCAGTGCTATTGGGACTACCTACGAGCAGTACTTC.